This T cell receptor (beta chain) emerged from a study of shared clonotypes between healthy human individuals. Study-wide results and limits: All-four-donor shared clonotypes had higher generation probabilities than non-shared clonotypes did.

How the authors handled the data: ImmunoSEQ sequences covered only the junction and lacked quality scores; filtering therefore differed. Clones were read by immunoSEQ multiplex PCR, and TCRdb kept only the in-frame ones, dropping some. D and trimming were read from the DNA, whereas the V and J calls and clone size are those reported in that table. The data contain about 1 million clones, about 80% of them singletons. Details on this clone: Its antigen remains unidentified.

J gave up 3 bases and V 4 bases, and 2 bases lay outside the gene matches. This CDR3 is 13 amino acids long. CDR1 is LNHDA and CDR2 is SQIVND in the germline V gene (reference sequence). The sequenced sample was memory CD4+ T cells sorted from blood. The subset: CD45RA-negative fraction. The V gene is TRBV19, the J gene TRBJ1-2, with 7 positions matching TRBD1. This TCR derives from a man aged 18 to 30 in good health. In DNA, the CDR3 is TGTGCCAGTAGTACAACAGGGGACTATGGCTACACCTTC. Amino acid sequence: CASSTTGDYGYTF.